The rows below give T cell receptor beta chains drawn from one sample of a study of beta chain features in type 1 diabetes. The protocol was immunoSEQ multiplex PCR, while the TCRdb copy is restricted to in-frame clones and leaves out a portion. Of under 400,000 clones listed, 10% to 15% were seen once; the top ten hold approximately 0.015%. The sequenced sample was naive CD4+ T cells from blood. The receptor source for this set is a man aged 18-30 years in good health. The CDR3 runs from the conserved cysteine through the conserved F or W. A D gene is named only where the DNA matches it firmly. Size is stated for part of the rows, as once, few or many counts, or as a class when the clone is expanded.

d_call clone_size j_call v_call cdr3_nt cdr3_aa
TRBD1 - TRBJ1-6 TRBV4-2 TGTGCCAGCAGCCAAGCACTTCAGGGGGACAGGACTTCACCCCTCCACTTT CASSQALQGDRTSPLHF
- few TRBJ2-1 TRBV7-2 TGTGCCAGCGTGGGAGACTCCTACAATGAGCAGTTCTTC CASVGDSYNEQFF
- few TRBJ2-1 TRBV9 TGTGCCAGCAGCGTAGCGGGGTCCGGGGACAATGAGCAGTTCTTC CASSVAGSGDNEQFF
- few TRBJ2-1 TRBV6-5 TGTGCCAGCTTTTCGTGGCAGGGGAGGGGCAATGAGCAGTTCTTC CASFSWQGRGNEQFF
- many TRBJ2-5 TRBV7-9 TGTGCCAGCAGCTTAGGGACAGCGGAAGAGACCCAGTACTTC CASSLGTAEETQYF
- - TRBJ2-1 TRBV11-3 TGTGCCAGCAGCTTAGCCGGGTCAGGGGAGCAGTTCTTC CASSLAGSGEQFF
- - TRBJ1-1 TRBV10-3 TGTGCCATCAGTGAGATTGGTATCAGCACTGAAGCTTTCTTT CAISEIGISTEAFF
- - TRBJ2-6 TRBV7-2 TGTGCCAGCAGCCCCCAGTCTTGGTCAGGGGCCAACGTCCTGACTTTC CASSPQSWSGANVLTF
- - TRBJ2-5 TRBV30 TGTGCCTGGAGTGCACACTCCAGGGAGACCCAGTACTTC CAWSAHSRETQYF
- once TRBJ2-5 TRBV6-1 TGTGCCAGCAGTGGGCAGGGGATGCGTGTGGAGACCCAGTACTTC CASSGQGMRVETQYF
- few TRBJ1-2 TRBV7-3 TGTGCCAGCAGCCTGATGACAGGATCTGGCTACACCTTC CASSLMTGSGYTF
- few TRBJ1-2 TRBV7-2 TGTGCCAGCAGCTTAACAGGGTCAGGCTACACCTTC CASSLTGSGYTF
- few TRBJ2-1 TRBV7-9 TGTGCCAGCAGCTTCCGGGAGAATGAGCAGTTCTTC CASSFRENEQFF
- - TRBJ1-6 TRBV21-1 TGTGCCAGCAGCAAAGTAAGGTCACAGGGACCTTCACCCCTCCACTTT CASSKVRSQGPSPLHF
- - TRBJ1-4 TRBV30 TGTGCCTGGACTTGGGGCAGCCTTAATGAAAAACTGTTTTTT CAWTWGSLNEKLFF
- - TRBJ2-7 TRBV6-6 TGTGCCAGCAGGGACAGGGAGGGGGCCTACGAGCAGTACTTC CASRDREGAYEQYF
TRBD1 - TRBJ2-4 TRBV7-8 TGTGCCAGCAGGAAATCGTGGACAGGGGAAAACATTCAGTACTTC CASRKSWTGENIQYF
TRBD1 few TRBJ1-2 TRBV29-1 TGCAGCGCCGGGGGACAGGGGAATGGCTACACCTTC CSAGGQGNGYTF
TRBD1 few TRBJ2-7 TRBV7-9 TGTGCCAGCAGCTTCTCTCAGGGGGCTTACGAGCAGTACTTC CASSFSQGAYEQYF
TRBD1 few TRBJ2-7 TRBV30 TGTGCCTGGAGTACAGGGGTGCTTTTCGATCCGTACTTC CAWSTGVLFDPYF